These 10 T cell receptor delta chains came from one sample sequenced in a study of gamma-delta T cells after stem cell transplantation. TCRdb repeated clone calling on the RT-PCR reads with CATT. The table shows some 2,500 delta-chain clones, with 20% to 25% occurring only once. The sequencing sample was made of gamma-delta T cells. Receptor source: a human donor. It is not recorded whose cells these are; they may come from a transplant donor.

About this clone itself: TCRdb's entry gives the protein of a much larger clone, which mismatches this DNA's translation at residue 9, likely from a read error; the protein reported here is translated from the DNA. The chain combines TRDV2 with TRDJ1; the D gene is possibly TRDD3 (5 bases). V lost 3 bases and J 2 bases, leaving 15 bases between the germline ends. This CDR3 comprises 15 residues. Germline-derived CDR1 and CDR2 are GEAIGNYY and EKD. CDR3 loop: CACDAVLARTDKLIF. In DNA, the CDR3 is TGTGCCTGTGACGCCGTACTGGCGAGAACCGATAAACTCATCTTT.

In this sample, this clone is medium-sized. The chain combines TRDV2 with TRDJ1; 7 bases align to TRDD3. The CDR3 is 20 amino acids. Germline CDR1 is GEAIGNYY and CDR2 is EKD. V gave up 1 base and J gave up 0 bases; unmatched junction bases: 19. The CDR3 DNA sequence: TGTGCCTGTGACACTCTTCCCCTACTGGGGCAGGGTAGGAACACCGATAAACTCATCTTT. It is translated as CACDTLPLLGQGRNTDKLIF.

Remarks on this clone: A much larger clonotype is one base distant, so this may be a read error. This chain connects TRDV2 to TRDJ1; a possible D gene is TRDD3 (5 bases). Germline loops: CDR1 GEAIGNYY, CDR2 EKD. The CDR3 contains 17 residues. In nucleotides, the CDR3 is TGTGCCTGTGACACCGTGGGGAAGGGGAAGTACACCGATAAATTCATCTTT. Protein sequence: CACDTVGKGKYTDKFIF.

This clone was seen a handful of times. Given a much more abundant clone one base away, this may be a read error. The identical CDR3 is also encoded by other nucleotide sequences in the sample. The chain joins TRDV2 to TRDJ3; no clear D gene. The CDR3 totals 17 residues. CDR1 and CDR2 from the germline V gene are GEAIGNYY and EKD. The chain's CDR3 is CACDTVESSWDTRQMFF. The CDR3 DNA follows: TGTGCATGTGACACCGTGGAGAGCTCCTGGGACACCCGACAGATGTTTTTC.

Sample share makes this clone medium-sized. The chain combines TRDV2 with TRDJ1; TRDD3 agrees at 8 bases. V lost 0 bases and J lost 0; bases outside the gene matches: 14. Germline-derived CDR1 and CDR2 are GEAIGNYY and EKD. The CDR3 totals 19 residues. CDR3: CACDTVGGTGGSYTDKLIF. Here the CDR3 DNA reads TGTGCCTGTGACACCGTAGGGGGTACTGGGGGGTCGTACACCGATAAACTCATCTTT.

Notes on this clone: This may stem from a read error, because a much larger clone lies one nucleotide away. V and J are TRDV2 and TRDJ1, with TRDD3 matching over 10 bases. Germline CDR1 GEAIGNYY, CDR2 EKD. Trimming removed 1 base from V and 2 bases from J; junction bases left unmatched: 21. This CDR3 has 21 residues. CDR3 amino acids: CACDTLQGDTRRRADTDKLIF. The CDR3 nucleotides are TGTGCCTGTGACACTTTACAGGGGGATACGCGCAGGCGGGCTGATACCGATAAACTCATCTTT.

In this sample, this clone is medium-sized. The chain employs TRDV2 and TRDJ3; 12 nucleotides match TRDD3. CDR1 and CDR2 from the germline V gene are GEAIGNYY and EKD. V gave up 3 bases and J gave up 5 bases; unmatched junction bases: 7. The CDR3 sequence is 18 residues long. The DNA for the CDR3 is TGTGCCTGTGACTCCGTACTGGGGGATACCCGGGACACCCGACAGATGTTTTTC. This encodes CACDSVLGDTRDTRQMFF.

This clone was counted between two and nine times. The chain has TRDV2 and TRDJ1; 8 bases match TRDD3. Losses at the gene ends were 0 bases for V and 0 bases for J; bases not matched to a gene: 20. From germline, CDR1 is GEAIGNYY and CDR2 EKD. This CDR3 has 21 amino acids. Here the CDR3 DNA reads TGTGCCTGTGACACCCTCTCCCGAAGTACTGGGGGCTACCCGTACACCGATAAACTCATCTTT. Translating it yields CACDTLSRSTGGYPYTDKLIF.

This clone was seen only a few times. The sample has other DNA sequences that encode this CDR3 too. The J gene is TRDJ1, the V gene TRDV1; TRDD2 might be the D (6 bases). V lost 0 bases, J lost 0 bases, and 29 bases lay in between. Per germline, CDR1 TSWWSYY and CDR2 QGS. The CDR3 covers 22 residues. The CDR3 reads CALGELYLLRTEGGPYTDKLIF. The CDR3 bases are TGTGCTCTTGGGGAACTCTACCTCCTACGGACTGAGGGGGGGCCATACACCGATAAACTCATCTTT.

This clone ranks as medium-sized. This chain joins TRDV2 and TRDJ1; 12 nucleotides match TRDD3. This CDR3 region has 22 residues. The germline V gene has CDR1 GEAIGNYY and CDR2 EKD. Unmatched junction bases numbered 20, after V lost 0 bases and J lost 1 base. The CDR3 sequence is CACDTLLLLGDTSTPATDKLIF. The DNA for the CDR3 is TGTGCCTGTGACACCCTGTTATTACTGGGGGATACCTCAACCCCAGCCACCGATAAACTCATCTTT.